This T cell receptor beta chain was sequenced for a study of blood T cell repertoires in COVID-19. Study-wide background: Samples representing acute and convalescent COVID-19 were sourced from the United States, Italy and Spain. Sample material is recorded as cDNA or gDNA derived from T cells, B-cell-depleted T cells, or PBMCs.

While infection was still active, Seattle patients were enrolled and then followed longitudinally. This CDR3 is 18 amino acids long. Germline V CDR1 and CDR2: LNHDA, SQIVND (reference sequence). V shed 3 bases, J shed 8 bases, and the junction held 17 bases outside the gene matches. Using immunoSEQ multiplex PCR, the repertoire was profiled, and TCRdb retains in-frame clones only, with some absent. The sample contains roughly 240,000 clones, roughly 85% of which appear only once. This clone showed up just once. The sample comprised peripheral blood. This chain joins TRBV19 and TRBJ2-3; 10 bases fit TRBD1. The clonotype comes from a man aged 50-60 years with COVID-19, enrolled during active disease. The CDR3 DNA follows: TGTGCCAGTAGTATGGGATTTTCTTGGGACAGGGGCATGCGTACGCAGTATTTT. Translated, it gives CASSMGFSWDRGMRTQYF.